The 27 T cell receptor beta chains below come from one sample, sequenced in a study of cytomegalovirus exposure and HLA in healthy donors. 60 Vbeta and 13 Jbeta primers were used in PCR. Here immunoSEQ multiplex PCR was the method, and the copy in TCRdb shows in-frame clones only, minus some. The sample includes 150,000 to 200,000 clones, roughly 72% seen only once; the top ten take about 7%. The sequencing input was PBMCs. These receptors were collected from a man aged 35 to 55 in good health and CMV-seropositive.

This chain connects TRBV27 to TRBJ2-1; D perhaps matches TRBD1 (6 bases). V lost 2 bases and J lost 1, with 18 bases in between. The CDR3 extends over 18 amino acids. CDR1 and CDR2 from the germline V gene are MNHEY and SMNVEV (reference sequence). This chain's CDR3 is CASSLEGRGRGSYNEQFF. The DNA for the CDR3 is TGTGCCAGCAGTTTAGAGGGCAGGGGAAGGGGTTCCTACAATGAGCAGTTCTTC.

In nucleotides, the CDR3 is TGCGCCAGCAGCTTGGCTCAGTGGAACACTGAAGCTTTCTTT. Its protein product is CASSLAQWNTEAFF. The chain carries TRBV5-1 and TRBJ1-1; D is uncertain. Per germline, CDR1 SGHRS and CDR2 YFSETQ. The V gene lost 0 bases and the J gene lost 1 base, with 7 bases spanning the gap. CDR3 length: 14 amino acids.

V and J are TRBV19 and TRBJ1-5; 8 bases line up with TRBD1. Germline V lookup: CDR1 LNHDA, CDR2 SQIVND (reference sequence). This CDR3 spans 18 amino acids. J gave up 2 bases and V 7 bases, and 16 bases lay outside the gene matches. The CDR3 coding sequence is TGTGCCAGTAATCCCACCCCAGGGGGCGGGCGAGGCAATCAGCCCCAGCATTTT. Translating it yields CASNPTPGGGRGNQPQHF.

V usage is TRBV6-8 and J usage is TRBJ1-1; D is ambiguous. CDR3 length: 13 amino acids. Germline V gives CDR1 MNHGY, CDR2 SAAAGT. Trimming stripped 7 bases from V and 4 bases from J, with 13 bases between. CDR3 DNA: TGTGCCAGCACCCGCCGGCGAGGCACTGAAGCTTTCTTT. As protein: CASTRRRGTEAFF.

This clone was seen only a few times. The rearrangement uses TRBV5-4 and TRBJ1-6; TRBD1 agrees at 9 bases. Germline lookup yields CDR1 SGHNT and CDR2 YYREEE (reference sequence). The trim removed 4 bases at V and 7 bases at J, leaving 3 bases unmatched. The CDR3 length is 14 residues. Written as DNA, the CDR3 is TGTGCCAGCAGCGGGACAGGGACGAATTCACCCCTCCACTTT. Translating it yields CASSGTGTNSPLHF.

The chain couples TRBV6-4 to TRBJ2-2; 11 bases agree with TRBD2. The V segment lost 8 bases and the J segment 4 bases; nucleotides outside the gene matches: 9. The V gene's germline CDR1 is MRHNA and CDR2 SNTAGT. CDR3 length equals 16 residues. In DNA form, the CDR3 reads TGTGCCAGCGCGACTAGCGGGGAATACCCCACCGGGGAGCTGTTTTTT. This codes for CASATSGEYPTGELFF.

The chain couples TRBV5-1 to TRBJ1-2; the match to TRBD1 covers 9 bases. From germline, CDR1 is SGHRS and CDR2 YFSETQ. J lost 6 bases, V lost 1 base, and 4 bases had no gene match. The CDR3 contains 14 residues. CDR3 coding DNA: TGCGCCAGCAGCTTGTTGCGGACAGGGGATGGCTACACCTTC. Its translation: CASSLLRTGDGYTF. Complete variable domain (other parts from reference TRBV5-1 and TRBJ1-2): KAGVTQTPRYLIKTRGQQVTLSCSPISGHRSVSWYQQTPGQGLQFLFEYFSETQRNKGNFPGRFSGRQFSNSRSEMNVSTLELGDSALYLCASSLLRTGDGYTFGSGTRLTVV.

V is TRBV10-3 and J is TRBJ2-5; D remains unclear. Germline assignment: CDR1 ENHRY and CDR2 SYGVKD. Trimming removed 4 bases from V and 8 bases from J, with 11 bases in between. CDR3 length: 12 residues. The chain's CDR3 is CAISAPLDTQYF. The DNA for the CDR3 is TGTGCCATCAGTGCCCCGTTAGATACCCAGTACTTC.

The chain couples TRBV19 to TRBJ1-2; D may be TRBD1 (5 bases). With 5 bases removed from V and 3 bases from J, the gap between germline ends came to 13 bases. The CDR3 runs 14 residues. The germline CDR1 and CDR2 sequences are LNHDA and SQIVND (reference sequence). Written as DNA, the CDR3 is TGTGCCAGTAGTTCAGGACAAGGCCACTATGGCTACACCTTC. It yields the protein CASSSGQGHYGYTF.

The rearrangement uses TRBV7-9 and TRBJ2-5; possibly TRBD1 for D (6 bases). The last part of the DNA fits TRBJ2-7 better; the J call may be wrong. In germline, CDR1 is SEHNR, CDR2 FQNEAQ (reference sequence). The CDR3 consists of 14 residues. CDR3 sequence: CASSSGTQTYEQYF. The CDR3 DNA sequence: TGTGCCAGCAGCTCCGGGACACAAACCTACGAGCAGTACTTC.

This chain uses TRBV6-6 with TRBJ1-1, with 7 bases matching TRBD1. From germline, CDR1 is MNHNY and CDR2 SVGAGI (reference sequence). With V trimmed by 6 bases and J by 9 bases, 10 bases remained unmatched. The CDR3 runs 13 residues. As DNA, the CDR3 is TGTGCCAGCAGCATCCAGGGGGGCCGAAAAGCTTTCTTT. Translated: CASSIQGGRKAFF.

The chain employs TRBV5-6 and TRBJ2-3; 7 bases are shared with TRBD1. Trimming at V came to 4 bases and at J to 3 bases, leaving 5 bases not matched to a gene. The length of the CDR3 is 14 residues. Germline CDR1 reads SGHDT; CDR2 reads YYEEEE. In DNA form, the CDR3 reads TGTGCCAGCAGCCCGGGACAGATTACAGATACGCAGTATTTT. This translates into CASSPGQITDTQYF.

The rearrangement uses TRBV2 and TRBJ2-4, with 8 bases fitting TRBD1. The CDR3 is 15 amino acids. The germline V gene encodes CDR1 SNHLY and CDR2 FYNNEI. V gave up 4 bases and J gave up 3 bases; unmatched junction bases: 5. CDR3 residues: CASSGQGKGKNIQYF. The CDR3 coding sequence is TGTGCCAGCAGTGGACAGGGGAAGGGCAAAAACATTCAGTACTTC. Full variable domain (remainder filled in from reference TRBV2 and TRBJ2-4): EPEVTQTPSHQVTQMGQEVILRCVPISNHLYFYWYRQILGQKVEFLVSFYNNEISEKSEIFDDQFSVERPDGSNFTLKIRSTKLEDSAMYFCASSGQGKGKNIQYFGAGTRLSVL.

The CDR3 is CATPPVESSYNSPLHF. The CDR3 DNA reads as TGTGCCACCCCACCTGTGGAGAGCTCCTATAATTCACCCCTCCACTTT. The chain has TRBV5-3 and TRBJ1-6, with D unclear. TRBV5-3 qualifies as an ORF whose function is uncertain. This CDR3 has 16 amino acids. V gave up 9 bases and J gave up 0 bases, with 16 bases separating them.

V and J are TRBV14 and TRBJ2-1; TRBD2 aligns across 10 bases. Trimming removed 0 bases from V and 7 bases from J; junction bases left unmatched: 0. Germline values: CDR1 SGHDN, CDR2 FVKESK. This CDR3 is built from 14 residues. The DNA for the CDR3 is TGTGCCAGCAGCCAAGAACTAGCGGGAAATGAGCAGTTCTTC. Its translation: CASSQELAGNEQFF.

The rearrangement uses TRBV27 and TRBJ1-2, with TRBD1 matching over 10 bases. V was clipped by 4 bases and J by 4 bases; unmatched bases: 9. The CDR3 extends over 16 amino acids. Germline V gene data show CDR1 as MNHEY and CDR2 as SMNVEV (reference sequence). In DNA form, the CDR3 reads TGTGCCAGCAGTTCCCAGAGGACAGGGGGGGGCTATGGCTACACCTTC. Its translation is CASSSQRTGGGYGYTF.

This chain connects TRBV5-1 to TRBJ2-1; 8 bases agree with TRBD2. The J segment lost 0 bases and the V segment lost 4 bases, leaving 6 bases of the junction unmatched. This CDR3 is 16 amino acids long. Germline V CDR1 and CDR2: SGHRS, YFSETQ. For the CDR3, the DNA is TGCGCCAGCAGCCCGTTAGCGGGGCACTCCTACAATGAGCAGTTCTTC. This sequence encodes CASSPLAGHSYNEQFF.

This clone has only a few counts. The chain employs TRBV6-5 and TRBJ2-5; possible D gene TRBD2, 6 bases. This CDR3 is built from 14 residues. Trimming left V 5 bases short and J 6 bases short, with 16 bases between. Germline V gene lookup returns CDR1 MNHEY and CDR2 SVGAGI. The CDR3 DNA sequence: TGTGCCAGCAGTCGAGAGGGTGGGGGGAAGACCCAGTACTTC. The encoded protein is CASSREGGGKTQYF.

This clone was seen a handful of times. The chain is built from TRBV19 and TRBJ2-4; maybe TRBD2 (6 bases). Germline V gene data show CDR1 as LNHDA and CDR2 as SQIVND (reference sequence). Trimming left V 1 base short and J 0 bases short, with 19 bases between. The CDR3 has 19 residues. The CDR3 region is CASSIGGVRTVLAKNIQYF. The CDR3 bases are TGTGCCAGTAGTATAGGGGGGGTGAGAACGGTTCTAGCCAAAAACATTCAGTACTTC.

The V and J genes are TRBV18 and TRBJ1-1; no clear D gene. The CDR3 contains 14 residues. Germline-derived CDR1 and CDR2 are KGHSH and LQKENI. V lost 3 bases, J lost 1 base, and 9 bases lay in between. The CDR3 DNA is TGTGCCAGCTCACCTTTAGAAAGGAACACTGAAGCTTTCTTT. It codes for CASSPLERNTEAFF. Filled out from reference TRBV18 and TRBJ1-1, the complete variable domain reads NAGVMQNPRHLVRRRGQEARLRCSPMKGHSHVYWYRQLPEEGLKFMVYLQKENIIDESGMPKERFSAEFPKEGPSILRIQQVVRGDSAAYFCASSPLERNTEAFFGQGTRLTVV.

The chain joins TRBV18 to TRBJ1-1, with TRBD1 as a possible D gene (6 bases). Trimming removed 6 bases from V and 4 bases from J, with 18 bases in between. The germline V gene has CDR1 KGHSH and CDR2 LQKENI. This CDR3 comprises 15 residues. Here the CDR3 reads CASSLKEGGGTEAFF. The CDR3 DNA reads TGTGCCAGCTCCCTAAAAGAGGGAGGGGGCACTGAAGCTTTCTTT.

The chain recombines TRBV7-2 with TRBJ1-3; D remains unclear. Trimming removed 4 bases at V and 9 bases at J, with 13 bases between. The CDR3 loop spans 13 amino acids. Germline CDR1 SGHTA, CDR2 FQGNSA. The DNA of the CDR3 is TGTGCCAGCAGCTCTCGCGCCGACTCCACCATATATTTT. Its translation: CASSSRADSTIYF.

In this sample, this clone turned up a few times. CDR3 region: CAIKSGGGESTDTQYF. CDR3 nucleotide sequence: TGTGCCATCAAGTCCGGGGGGGGTGAGTCGACAGATACGCAGTATTTT. This chain links TRBV10-3 with TRBJ2-3; TRBD2 matches at 8 bases. The J segment lost 3 bases and the V segment lost 7 bases, leaving 12 bases of the junction unmatched. This CDR3 is built from 16 residues. Germline V gene sequence: CDR1 ENHRY, CDR2 SYGVKD.

This chain joins TRBV9 and TRBJ2-3; 9 bases are a match to TRBD2. The junction had 9 bases not matched to a gene; V was cut back by 2 bases and J by 5 bases. CDR3 length: 16 residues. From germline, CDR1 is SGDLS and CDR2 YYNGEE. The CDR3 nucleotides are TGTGCCAGCAGCGTGAGGATAGCGGGGGACGTAGATACGCAGTATTTT. Its translation: CASSVRIAGDVDTQYF.

On this clone itself: This specimen includes other DNA sequences encoding the same CDR3. The J gene is TRBJ1-5, the V gene TRBV5-1; 11 nucleotides agree with TRBD1. With V trimmed by 4 bases and J by 6 bases, 6 bases remained unmatched. Germline V gives CDR1 SGHRS, CDR2 YFSETQ. CDR3 size: 15 residues. The CDR3 coding sequence is TGCGCCAGCAGCCCCGGACAGGGGGCAGGTCAGCCCCAGCATTTT. Protein sequence: CASSPGQGAGQPQHF. Looking up the rest from reference TRBV5-1 and TRBJ1-5 gives the full variable domain: KAGVTQTPRYLIKTRGQQVTLSCSPISGHRSVSWYQQTPGQGLQFLFEYFSETQRNKGNFPGRFSGRQFSNSRSEMNVSTLELGDSALYLCASSPGQGAGQPQHFGDGTRLSIL.

This clone was observed once. The genes are TRBV7-3 and TRBJ2-2; maybe TRBD2 (7 bases). This CDR3 region has 16 residues. Per the germline V gene, CDR1 is SGHTA and CDR2 is FQGTGA. Trimming pared 2 bases from V and 4 bases from J, leaving 14 bases between. The CDR3 bases are TGTGCCAGCAGCTTACGGGGGGCATATGGCACCGGGGAGCTGTTTTTT. This sequence encodes CASSLRGAYGTGELFF.

V and J are TRBV16 and TRBJ1-1, with D unclear. Trimming removed 1 base at V and 5 bases at J, with 23 bases between. The CDR3 consists of 18 residues. The germline gives CDR1 KGHSY, CDR2 FQNENV. In DNA form, the CDR3 reads TGTGCCAGCAGCCAATTTCTTTCTGGAAGAGGCAAGGATACTGAAGCTTTCTTT. Protein: CASSQFLSGRGKDTEAFF.